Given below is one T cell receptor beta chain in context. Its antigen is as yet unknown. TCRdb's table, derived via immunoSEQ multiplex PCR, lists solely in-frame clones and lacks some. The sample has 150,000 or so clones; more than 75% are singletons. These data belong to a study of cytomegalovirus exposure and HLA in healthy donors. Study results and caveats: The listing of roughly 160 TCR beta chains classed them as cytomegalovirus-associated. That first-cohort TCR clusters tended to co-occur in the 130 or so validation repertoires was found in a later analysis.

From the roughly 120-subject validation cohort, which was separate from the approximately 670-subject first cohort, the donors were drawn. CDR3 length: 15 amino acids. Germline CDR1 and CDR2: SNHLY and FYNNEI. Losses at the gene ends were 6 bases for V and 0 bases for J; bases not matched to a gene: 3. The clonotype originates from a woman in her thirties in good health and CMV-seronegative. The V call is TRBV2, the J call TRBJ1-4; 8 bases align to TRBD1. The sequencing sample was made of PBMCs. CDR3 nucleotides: TGTGCCAGCAGACAGGGGGTGGCAACTAATGAAAAACTGTTTTTT. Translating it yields CASRQGVATNEKLFF. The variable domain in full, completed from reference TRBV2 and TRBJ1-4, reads EPEVTQTPSHQVTQMGQEVILRCVPISNHLYFYWYRQILGQKVEFLVSFYNNEISEKSEIFDDQFSVERPDGSNFTLKIRSTKLEDSAMYFCASRQGVATNEKLFFGSGTQLSVL.